The 20 T cell receptor beta chains reported below all come from one sample, sequenced in a study of graft-versus-host responses after intestinal transplantation. The antigens for these receptors are not known. Measured with immunoSEQ multiplex PCR; TCRdb has only the in-frame clones, and not every one. The sample yields around 70,000 clones, 89% seen once. The sequenced sample was unstimulated CD8+ T cells sorted from spleen or lymph node cells, obtained before intestinal transplant. Source of these receptors: a human donor who received an intestinal transplant.

The V gene is TRBV9, the J gene TRBJ2-7, with D maybe TRBD1 (6 bases). The V gene lost 0 bases and the J gene lost 0 bases, with 7 bases spanning the gap. The CDR3 covers 14 residues. The germline CDR1 and CDR2 sequences are SGDLS and YYNGEE. This CDR3 reads CASSVGQVSYEQYF. CDR3 nucleotides: TGTGCCAGCAGCGTAGGACAGGTCTCCTACGAGCAGTACTTC.

This rearrangement joins TRBV19 to TRBJ2-7; D remains unclear. Germline V lookup: CDR1 LNHDA, CDR2 SQIVND (reference sequence). Trimming stripped 2 bases from V and 2 bases from J, with 7 bases between. The CDR3 has 13 residues. The CDR3 protein is CASSINSAYEQYF. The CDR3 nucleotides read TGTGCCAGTAGTATAAACAGTGCCTACGAGCAGTACTTC.

The chain employs TRBV30 and TRBJ2-7, with 10 bases fitting TRBD1. This CDR3 spans 14 amino acids. The V gene's germline CDR1 is GTSNPN and CDR2 SVGIG (reference sequence). Trimming removed 2 bases from V and 3 bases from J; junction bases left unmatched: 4. This CDR3 is CAWSTGTGDYEQYF. The CDR3 region has the DNA TGTGCCTGGAGTACCGGGACAGGGGACTACGAGCAGTACTTC.

In the case of this clone: This specimen includes other DNA sequences encoding the same CDR3. The chain couples TRBV27 to TRBJ2-7; D might be TRBD2 (7 bases). In germline, CDR1 is MNHEY, CDR2 SMNVEV (reference sequence). V was shortened by 6 bases and J by 2 bases, with 23 bases between the two germline ends. CDR3 size: 17 residues. CDR3 in amino acids: CASSQGAGGGDTYEQYF. CDR3 nucleotide sequence: TGTGCCAGCAGCCAAGGGGCCGGGGGAGGGGACACCTACGAGCAGTACTTC.

V and J are TRBV9 and TRBJ2-5, with 11 bases aligning to TRBD2. CDR3 length: 15 residues. The ends lost 3 bases at V and 4 bases at J; junction bases unmatched: 5. The germline V gene has CDR1 SGDLS and CDR2 YYNGEE. As DNA, the CDR3 is TGTGCCAGCAGCGCCACTAGCGGGGGAGGAGAGACCCAGTACTTC. Translating it yields CASSATSGGGETQYF.

The chain has TRBV2 and TRBJ2-6; 7 bases are shared with TRBD1. CDR3 length: 17 residues. Germline loops: CDR1 SNHLY, CDR2 FYNNEI. V was pared by 3 bases and J by 2 bases, with 7 bases of the junction left unmatched. The CDR3 sequence: CASSDRDSVPGANVLTF. The CDR3 coding sequence is TGTGCCAGCAGTGACCGGGACAGCGTCCCTGGGGCCAACGTCCTGACTTTC.

The chain is built from TRBV7-9 and TRBJ2-1; 12 bases agree with TRBD2. V was pared by 5 bases and J by 8 bases, with 10 bases of the junction left unmatched. This CDR3 region has 16 residues. CDR1 SEHNR and CDR2 FQNEAQ come from the germline V gene (reference sequence). The CDR3 region is CASSPLAGGGRDEQFF. For the CDR3, the DNA is TGTGCCAGCAGCCCCCTAGCGGGAGGGGGTCGGGATGAGCAGTTCTTC.

The chain recombines TRBV5-4 with TRBJ2-7; weak D call: TRBD2 (6 bases). Germline V gives CDR1 SGHNT, CDR2 YYREEE (reference sequence). The CDR3 covers 19 residues. The V and J ends lost 5 bases and 3 bases respectively, with 30 bases between them. This CDR3 reads CASRKMFLGVEGPHYEQYF. CDR3 in DNA: TGTGCCAGCAGGAAGATGTTCCTGGGTGTGGAGGGGCCACACTACGAGCAGTACTTC.

The chain links TRBV7-9 to TRBJ2-3; D might be TRBD2 (5 bases). Looked up from germline, CDR1 is SEHNR and CDR2 is FQNEAQ (reference sequence). This CDR3 contains 19 residues. Trimming cost V 4 bases and J 0 bases, with 23 bases left between them. CDR3 region: CASSCGRQEDWSSTDTQYF. For the CDR3, the DNA is TGTGCCAGCAGCTGTGGTCGGCAGGAGGATTGGTCGAGCACAGATACGCAGTATTTT.

The chain combines TRBV29-1 with TRBJ1-2; D remains ambiguous. V lost 4 bases, J lost 7 bases, and 13 bases lay in between. The CDR3 covers 12 residues. Per germline, CDR1 SQVTM and CDR2 ANQGSEA. The CDR3 sequence is CSVVNSGGGYTF. DNA of the CDR3: TGCAGCGTTGTTAACAGCGGCGGTGGCTACACCTTC.

The V and J genes are TRBV19 and TRBJ1-1; TRBD1 agrees at 7 bases. The CDR3 length is 14 residues. Germline V gene data show CDR1 as LNHDA and CDR2 as SQIVND (reference sequence). V shed 8 bases and J 4 bases; nucleotides not matched to a gene: 10. The CDR3 DNA is TGTGCCAGTCTTTCCGGGACAGATCTCACTGAAGCTTTCTTT. This sequence encodes CASLSGTDLTEAFF.

The chain employs TRBV10-3 and TRBJ2-3, with TRBD2 as a possible D gene (5 bases). The CDR3 totals 15 residues. Per the germline V gene, CDR1 is ENHRY and CDR2 is SYGVKD. The ends were cut back, 2 bases at V and 1 base at J, with 10 bases in the middle. DNA of the CDR3: TGTGCCATCAGTGAGGGAGGCGAGGGCACAGATACGCAGTATTTT. It specifies CAISEGGEGTDTQYF.

This clone was counted a single time. The chain carries TRBV18 and TRBJ2-1; D perhaps matches TRBD1 (5 bases). This CDR3 comprises 16 residues. Germline lookup yields CDR1 KGHSH and CDR2 LQKENI. Between the trimmed V and J ends, which lost 1 base and 5 bases, there was a span of 15 bases. The CDR3 sequence: CASSPLTQGRDNEQFF. DNA for the CDR3: TGTGCCAGCTCACCACTCACCCAGGGTAGGGACAATGAGCAGTTCTTC.

V and J are TRBV29-1 and TRBJ2-1; D gene uncertain. The germline V gene encodes CDR1 SQVTM and CDR2 ANQGSEA. The V gene lost 2 bases and the J gene lost 7 bases, with 3 bases spanning the gap. The CDR3 consists of 10 residues. In nucleotides, the CDR3 is TGCAGCGTTGAATCAAATGAGCAGTTCTTC. This codes for CSVESNEQFF.

This chain uses TRBV6-1 with TRBJ1-1; D gene unclear. Trimming removed 6 bases from V and 1 base from J, with 6 bases in between. The V gene's germline CDR1 is MNHNS and CDR2 SASEGT. The CDR3 consists of 12 residues. CDR3 protein: CASRRGNTEAFF. The CDR3 nucleotides read TGTGCCAGCAGGCGGGGGAACACTGAAGCTTTCTTT.

The CDR3 bases are TGTGCCAGCAGCTTGATGGCGGGAGGGTCGGATACGCAGTATTTT. As protein: CASSLMAGGSDTQYF. This chain joins TRBV5-4 and TRBJ2-3; 9 bases agree with TRBD2. The CDR3 length is 15 residues. The V gene's germline CDR1 is SGHNT and CDR2 YYREEE (reference sequence). Unmatched junction bases numbered 6, after V lost 1 base and J lost 6 bases.

CDR3 sequence reads: CAISGQGRTYNEQFF. Written as DNA, the CDR3 is TGTGCCATCAGCGGACAGGGACGGACCTACAATGAGCAGTTCTTC. The V and J genes are TRBV10-3 and TRBJ2-1, with 8 bases aligning to TRBD1. CDR3 size: 15 residues. Germline assignment: CDR1 ENHRY and CDR2 SYGVKD. With 6 bases clipped from V and 2 bases from J, the junction kept 6 bases outside the gene matches.

The J gene is TRBJ2-2, the V gene TRBV27; tentatively, D is TRBD1 (5 bases). Looked up from germline, CDR1 is MNHEY and CDR2 is SMNVEV (reference sequence). V was shortened by 8 bases and J by 2 bases, with 9 bases between the two germline ends. The CDR3 totals 13 residues. CDR3 sequence (DNA): TGTGCCAGCGCGCAGGGCAACACCGGGGAGCTGTTTTTT. Protein sequence: CASAQGNTGELFF.

This chain links TRBV9 with TRBJ2-7; TRBD1 is a possible D gene (5 bases). Germline values: CDR1 SGDLS, CDR2 YYNGEE. The germline V and J ends were trimmed by 0 bases and 4 bases, with 11 bases remaining between them. The CDR3 consists of 14 residues. CDR3 DNA: TGTGCCAGCAGCGTAGGGGCAGGGATGTACGAGCAGTACTTC. It encodes CASSVGAGMYEQYF.

This clone was seen once. The V call is TRBV9, the J call TRBJ1-2; 12 bases are shared with TRBD1. This CDR3 spans 16 amino acids. Per the germline V gene, CDR1 is SGDLS and CDR2 is YYNGEE. V lost 1 base to trimming and J lost 4 bases; unmatched junction nucleotides: 5. This CDR3 reads CASSVFGTGGAYGYTF. CDR3 bases: TGTGCCAGCAGCGTATTCGGGACAGGGGGCGCCTATGGCTACACCTTC.